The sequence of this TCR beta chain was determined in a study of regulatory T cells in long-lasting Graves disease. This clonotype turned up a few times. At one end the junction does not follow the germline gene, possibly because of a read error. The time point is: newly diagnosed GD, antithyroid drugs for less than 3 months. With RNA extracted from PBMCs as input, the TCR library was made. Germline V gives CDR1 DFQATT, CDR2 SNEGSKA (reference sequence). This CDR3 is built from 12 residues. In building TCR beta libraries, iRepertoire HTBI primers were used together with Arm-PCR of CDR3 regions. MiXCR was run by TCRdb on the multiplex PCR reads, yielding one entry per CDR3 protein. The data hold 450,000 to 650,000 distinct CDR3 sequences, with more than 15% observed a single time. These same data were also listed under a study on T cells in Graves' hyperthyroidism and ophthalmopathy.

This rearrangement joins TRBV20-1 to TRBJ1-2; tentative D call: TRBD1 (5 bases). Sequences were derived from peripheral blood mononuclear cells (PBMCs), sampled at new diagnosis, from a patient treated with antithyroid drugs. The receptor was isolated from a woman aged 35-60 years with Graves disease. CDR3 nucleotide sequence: TGCAGTGCCCAGGGCTCCGAATATGGTTACACCTTC. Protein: CSAQGSEYGYTF.